This T cell receptor beta chain was recorded in a study of blood T cell repertoires in COVID-19. As for the study in general: Both acute and convalescent COVID-19 samples were obtained from the United States, Italy and Spain. PBMCs, B-cell-depleted T cells, or T cells provided the cDNA or gDNA that made up the material.

Germline V gives CDR1 MNHEY, CDR2 SMNVEV (reference sequence). The CDR3 has 14 residues. Trimming cost V 1 base and J 5 bases, with 9 bases left between them. Methods used by the authors: Amplifying reference gene primers gave estimates of nucleated cell counts. Repertoires were generated with immunoSEQ multiplex PCR, while TCRdb's copy carries only in-frame clones and drops some. The V and J calls and clone size come from that table; D and trimming were worked out from the DNA. The data show fewer than 250,000 clones, more than 85% seen once. The clonotype comes from a man aged 25-45 years with acute or convalescent COVID-19. The sample was peripheral blood. The genes are TRBV27 and TRBJ2-1, with D unresolved. The CDR3 sequence: CASSLFRGNNEQFF. The DNA for the CDR3 is TGTGCCAGCAGTTTATTCCGCGGCAACAATGAGCAGTTCTTC.